Listed below are T cell receptor beta chains from one sample, sequenced in a study of PD-1 blockade in classical Hodgkin lymphoma. Generated by immunoSEQ multiplex PCR, the TCRdb table keeps only in-frame clones and is missing some. This sample has around 9,600 clones, with approximately 87% found just once. The input for sequencing was peripheral blood mononuclear cells (PBMCs), taken before the fourth cycle of nivolumab. Source of these receptors: a human donor with classical Hodgkin lymphoma. Each CDR3 is given with its conserved first and last residue. The D gene is left open where the match is weak.

CDR3aa: CASSLFPGKETQYF
v_gene: TRBV7-9
d_gene: NA
j_gene: TRBJ2-5

CDR3aa: CASSLAQGFASPLHF
v_gene: TRBV7-6
d_gene: NA
j_gene: TRBJ1-6

CDR3aa: CASRRTGEGGYTF
v_gene: TRBV2
d_gene: TRBD1
j_gene: TRBJ1-2

CDR3aa: CASSAGAGDVQETQYF
v_gene: TRBV2
d_gene: TRBD2
j_gene: TRBJ2-5

CDR3aa: CASTLQGGRSGANVLTF
v_gene: TRBV19
d_gene: NA
j_gene: TRBJ2-6

CDR3aa: CASSKDYTGELFF
v_gene: TRBV2
d_gene: NA
j_gene: TRBJ2-2

CDR3aa: CASSFRETQYF
v_gene: TRBV27
d_gene: NA
j_gene: TRBJ2-5

CDR3aa: CASTGTAYEQYF
v_gene: TRBV28
d_gene: TRBD1
j_gene: TRBJ2-7

CDR3aa: CASSRTLDSGETQYF
v_gene: TRBV7-9
d_gene: NA
j_gene: TRBJ2-5

CDR3aa: CASSYEGRPSNYGYTF
v_gene: TRBV18
d_gene: NA
j_gene: TRBJ1-2

CDR3aa: CASSEYRGTSGNSPLHF
v_gene: TRBV25-1
d_gene: NA
j_gene: TRBJ1-6

CDR3aa: CASSQDYREQYF
v_gene: TRBV7-9
d_gene: NA
j_gene: TRBJ2-7

CDR3aa: CASSFGGYYGYTF
v_gene: TRBV7-9
d_gene: NA
j_gene: TRBJ1-2

CDR3aa: CASSIVSDSNQPQHF
v_gene: TRBV19
d_gene: NA
j_gene: TRBJ1-5

CDR3aa: CASSSNGPSGNTIYF
v_gene: TRBV5-6
d_gene: NA
j_gene: TRBJ1-3

CDR3aa: CASSEGRNSPLHF
v_gene: TRBV19
d_gene: NA
j_gene: TRBJ1-6

CDR3aa: CAISDGGLGYEQYF
v_gene: TRBV10-3
d_gene: NA
j_gene: TRBJ2-7

CDR3aa: CASSPLLPGHTGGETQYF
v_gene: TRBV18
d_gene: NA
j_gene: TRBJ2-5

CDR3aa: CASSGRGLASTDTQYF
v_gene: TRBV9
d_gene: TRBD2
j_gene: TRBJ2-3

CDR3aa: CASSQRGGTGGDNGQYF
v_gene: TRBV23-1
d_gene: TRBD1
j_gene: TRBJ2-7

CDR3aa: CASRTGSGNTIYF
v_gene: TRBV2
d_gene: TRBD1
j_gene: TRBJ1-3

CDR3aa: CASSYFSGGMDTQYF
v_gene: TRBV6-5
d_gene: NA
j_gene: TRBJ2-3

CDR3aa: CASSPRDRGHEQYF
v_gene: TRBV5-1
d_gene: TRBD1
j_gene: TRBJ2-7

CDR3aa: CASTPPSEETQYF
v_gene: TRBV28
d_gene: NA
j_gene: TRBJ2-5

CDR3aa: CASSLSGGGRYEQYF
v_gene: TRBV7-2
d_gene: TRBD2
j_gene: TRBJ2-7

CDR3aa: CASSSRTSGGKETQYF
v_gene: TRBV7-8
d_gene: TRBD2
j_gene: TRBJ2-5

CDR3aa: CASSPLGQGWLKTEAFF
v_gene: TRBV19
d_gene: TRBD1
j_gene: TRBJ1-1

CDR3aa: CASSLYGTRHHEQFF
v_gene: TRBV28
d_gene: TRBD2
j_gene: TRBJ2-1

CDR3aa: CASSMAGFYNEQFF
v_gene: TRBV19
d_gene: NA
j_gene: TRBJ2-1

CDR3aa: CASSLIVSGNTIYF
v_gene: TRBV7-2
d_gene: NA
j_gene: TRBJ1-3

CDR3aa: CASSATGPQETQYF
v_gene: TRBV18
d_gene: NA
j_gene: TRBJ2-5

CDR3aa: CASSPRHLAGDSQETQYF
v_gene: TRBV27
d_gene: TRBD2
j_gene: TRBJ2-5

CDR3aa: CASSPTGVGNTIYF
v_gene: TRBV7-2
d_gene: NA
j_gene: TRBJ1-3

CDR3aa: CASSLVGSYGYTF
v_gene: TRBV5-4
d_gene: NA
j_gene: TRBJ1-2

CDR3aa: CASSPEQSSTDTQYF
v_gene: TRBV18
d_gene: NA
j_gene: TRBJ2-3

CDR3aa: CASSPTTGIGNTIYF
v_gene: TRBV6-5
d_gene: NA
j_gene: TRBJ1-3

CDR3aa: CASSSSGQGAEGKLFF
v_gene: TRBV5-1
d_gene: TRBD1
j_gene: TRBJ1-4

CDR3aa: CASSRLAVPYEQYF
v_gene: TRBV7-2
d_gene: TRBD2
j_gene: TRBJ2-7

CDR3aa: CASSSRPGTGGAGADTQYF
v_gene: TRBV5-1
d_gene: TRBD1
j_gene: TRBJ2-3

CDR3aa: CASSLARGKNTQYF
v_gene: TRBV27
d_gene: NA
j_gene: TRBJ2-3

CDR3aa: CASSPAPGGKGYTF
v_gene: TRBV6-6
d_gene: NA
j_gene: TRBJ1-2

CDR3aa: CASSVPPRQDLYSGANVLTF
v_gene: TRBV9
d_gene: NA
j_gene: TRBJ2-6

CDR3aa: CSASNTDTQYF
v_gene: TRBV29-1
d_gene: NA
j_gene: TRBJ2-3

CDR3aa: CASSLDRYYSPLHF
v_gene: TRBV28
d_gene: NA
j_gene: TRBJ1-6

CDR3aa: CASSLVARALYNEQFF
v_gene: TRBV7-2
d_gene: NA
j_gene: TRBJ2-1

CDR3aa: CASSRGNYNEQFF
v_gene: TRBV5-4
d_gene: NA
j_gene: TRBJ2-1

CDR3aa: CSGGQSGGNGYTF
v_gene: TRBV29-1
d_gene: NA
j_gene: TRBJ1-2

CDR3aa: CASSNQGRTGEQYF
v_gene: TRBV19
d_gene: NA
j_gene: TRBJ2-7

CDR3aa: CASSIGTSGRGHNEQFF
v_gene: TRBV19
d_gene: TRBD2
j_gene: TRBJ2-1

CDR3aa: CASSWGLAGPQETQYF
v_gene: TRBV9
d_gene: TRBD2
j_gene: TRBJ2-5

CDR3aa: CSVVGGSFNEKLFF
v_gene: TRBV29-1
d_gene: NA
j_gene: TRBJ1-4

CDR3aa: CASSVTTGMETQYF
v_gene: TRBV7-2
d_gene: NA
j_gene: TRBJ2-5

CDR3aa: CASSLGQLNTGELFF
v_gene: TRBV28
d_gene: NA
j_gene: TRBJ2-2

CDR3aa: CASNRGYEQYF
v_gene: TRBV2
d_gene: NA
j_gene: TRBJ2-7